This entry lists 16 T cell receptor beta chains sequenced from one sample in a study of blood T cell repertoires in COVID-19. Profiled with immunoSEQ multiplex PCR; TCRdb holds only in-frame clones, not every one. Among about 220,000 clones, around three quarters were seen once, and the ten largest hold about 7.2%. Material: peripheral blood. The receptors originated from an older woman with acute or convalescent COVID-19.

The J gene is TRBJ2-2, the V gene TRBV4-1; TRBD2 agrees at 8 bases. CDR3 length: 15 residues. V was pared by 1 base and J by 5 bases, with 3 bases of the junction left unmatched. The germline V gene has CDR1 MGHRA and CDR2 YSYEKL. CDR3 residues: CASSQVRGGTGELFF. The CDR3 DNA sequence: TGCGCCAGCAGCCAAGTCCGGGGGGGGACCGGGGAGCTGTTTTTT.

The chain uses TRBV6-2 or TRBV6-3 and TRBJ2-1, with a possible D match to TRBD2 (6 bases). Germline V gene lookup returns CDR1 MNHEY and CDR2 SVGEGT. V shed 6 bases and J shed 7 bases, with 19 bases lying between them. CDR3 length equals 15 residues. CDR3 region: CASSLRGSLGNEQFF. Written as DNA, the CDR3 is TGTGCCAGCAGCCTACGGGGGTCTTTGGGGAATGAGCAGTTCTTC.

This rearrangement joins TRBV3-1 (or the pseudogene TRBV3-2) to TRBJ1-6; 10 bases line up with TRBD1. The germline V gene encodes CDR1 LGHDT and CDR2 YNNKEL (reference sequence). The CDR3 has 15 residues. V was pared by 3 bases and J by 6 bases, with 2 bases of the junction left unmatched. The CDR3 DNA follows: TGTGCCAGCAGCCATGGGGACAGGGGTAATTCACCCCTCCACTTT. Encoded protein: CASSHGDRGNSPLHF.

This clone appeared once. The genes are TRBV6-5 and TRBJ2-3; 10 positions match TRBD2. J was trimmed by 4 bases and V by 6 bases; bases with no gene match: 4. In germline, CDR1 is MNHEY, CDR2 SVGAGI. This CDR3 is 14 amino acids long. As DNA, the CDR3 is TGTGCCAGCAGAAGCGGGGGGGCCTCAGATACGCAGTATTTT. This gives the protein CASRSGGASDTQYF.

The chain carries TRBV21-1 and TRBJ1-1; TRBD1, as called in the table, went unchecked against the DNA. TRBV21-1 is flagged as a pseudogene. The CDR3 sequence is 15 residues long. The CDR3 region has the DNA TGTGCCAGCCATAGTACAGGGACCCCCGAAACTGAAGCTTTCTTT. It yields the protein CASHSTGTPETEAFF.

V gene TRBV18 combines with J gene TRBJ2-5, with a possible D match to TRBD2 (5 bases). This CDR3 contains 14 residues. The germline gives CDR1 KGHSH, CDR2 LQKENI. The V and J ends lost 4 bases and 2 bases respectively, with 11 bases between them. The CDR3 DNA follows: TGTGCCAGCTCACAAGGACTGGAACAAGAGACCCAGTACTTC. The encoded protein is CASSQGLEQETQYF.

This chain connects TRBV2 to TRBJ1-6; 10 nucleotides agree with TRBD1. CDR3 size: 16 residues. V lost 4 bases and J lost 9; bases outside the gene matches: 9. Germline V gene data show CDR1 as SNHLY and CDR2 as FYNNEI. In DNA, the CDR3 is TGTGCCAGCAGTGTGGACAGGGGGGAGCTAGGTTCACCCCTCCACTTT. Translated, it gives CASSVDRGELGSPLHF.

V and J are TRBV4-1 and TRBJ2-7, with TRBD2 matching 11 bases. Trimming cost V 0 bases and J 4 bases; bases outside gene matches: 5. The germline V gene has CDR1 MGHRA and CDR2 YSYEKL. This CDR3 spans 16 amino acids. The CDR3, as DNA: TGCGCCAGCAGCCAAGAGGCTAGCGGGGGGATTTACGAGCAGTACGTC. Amino acid sequence: CASSQEASGGIYEQYV.

This sequence joins TRBV18 and TRBJ2-7; 9 nucleotides line up with TRBD1. CDR1 KGHSH and CDR2 LQKENI come from the germline V gene. The ends lost 3 bases at V and 8 bases at J; junction bases unmatched: 8. This CDR3 has 14 residues. CDR3 nucleotides: TGTGCCAGCTCACCTTGGGACAGGGAAGAACAGCAGTACTTC. This translates into CASSPWDREEQQYF.

The sample holds a few counts of this clone. This rearrangement joins TRBV12-3 or TRBV12-4 to TRBJ1-3; no firm D call. This CDR3 is 13 amino acids long. Trimming removed 5 bases at V and 0 bases at J, with 5 bases between. The CDR3 protein is CASSRVSGNTIYF. The DNA for the CDR3 is TGTGCCAGCAGTCGGGTCTCTGGAAACACCATATATTTT.

The V gene is TRBV7-2, the J gene TRBJ2-1, with a weak D call TRBD2 (6 bases). Between the trimmed V and J ends, which lost 1 base and 4 bases, there was a span of 11 bases. From germline, CDR1 is SGHTA and CDR2 FQGNSA. The CDR3 is 15 residues long. The CDR3 reads CASSLDWGVYNEQFF. CDR3 DNA: TGTGCCAGCAGCTTAGACTGGGGGGTATACAATGAGCAGTTCTTC.

V is TRBV9 and J is TRBJ2-1, with 9 bases matching TRBD2. CDR3 size: 15 residues. V shed 0 bases and J 6 bases; nucleotides not matched to a gene: 4. Germline loops: CDR1 SGDLS, CDR2 YYNGEE. CDR3 sequence (DNA): TGTGCCAGCAGCGTAGGACTAGCGGACAGCAATGAGCAGTTCTTC. Translated: CASSVGLADSNEQFF.

V is TRBV7-3 and J is TRBJ2-2; a possible D gene is TRBD2 (6 bases). Germline lookup yields CDR1 SGHTA and CDR2 FQGTGA. The V end lost 5 bases, the J end lost 5 bases, and 18 bases lay between the germline ends. CDR3 length: 16 amino acids. The CDR3 nucleotides are TGTGCCAGCAGCGCCGACGGGCCCCGGGGGACCGGGGAGCTGTTTTTT. It translates to CASSADGPRGTGELFF.

This sequence joins TRBV19 and TRBJ1-6; TRBD1 agrees at 10 bases. Germline CDR1 and CDR2: LNHDA and SQIVND (reference sequence). The CDR3 length is 17 residues. With 6 bases clipped from V and 4 bases from J, the junction kept 9 bases outside the gene matches. The CDR3 reads CASSRTGGRGYNSPLHF. In nucleotides, the CDR3 is TGTGCCAGTAGCAGGACAGGGGGAAGGGGTTATAATTCACCCCTCCACTTT.

This clone was recorded once. This chain joins TRBV4-3 and TRBJ2-7; D is perhaps TRBD1 (6 bases). Trimming stripped 3 bases from V and 0 bases from J, with 15 bases between. The CDR3 extends over 16 amino acids. Germline V gene sequence: CDR1 LGHNA, CDR2 YSLEER. The CDR3 reads CASSQNRDIRSYEQYF. In nucleotides, the CDR3 is TGCGCCAGCAGCCAGAACCGGGACATCCGCTCCTACGAGCAGTACTTC.

J is TRBJ1-2 and V is TRBV30; D gene ambiguous. This CDR3 comprises 14 residues. CDR1 and CDR2 from the germline V gene are GTSNPN and SVGIG (reference sequence). V gave up 0 bases and J gave up 3 bases, with 11 bases separating them. The CDR3 spells CAWSVRRVHYGYTF. The CDR3, as DNA: TGTGCCTGGAGTGTGAGGCGCGTCCACTATGGCTACACCTTC.